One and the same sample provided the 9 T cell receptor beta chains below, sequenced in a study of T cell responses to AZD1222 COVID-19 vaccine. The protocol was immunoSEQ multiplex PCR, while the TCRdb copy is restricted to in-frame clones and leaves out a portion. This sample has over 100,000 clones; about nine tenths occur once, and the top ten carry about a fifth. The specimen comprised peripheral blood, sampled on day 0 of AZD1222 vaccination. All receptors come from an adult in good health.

CDR3 residues: CAIIGAGDNIQYF. The CDR3 DNA reads as TGTGCCATCATAGGAGCGGGGGATAACATTCAGTACTTC. V gene TRBV6-4 combines with J gene TRBJ2-4, with 8 bases matching TRBD2. V gave up 10 bases and J gave up 7 bases; unmatched junction bases: 9. Germline CDR1 reads MRHNA; CDR2 reads SNTAGT. This CDR3 is 13 amino acids long.

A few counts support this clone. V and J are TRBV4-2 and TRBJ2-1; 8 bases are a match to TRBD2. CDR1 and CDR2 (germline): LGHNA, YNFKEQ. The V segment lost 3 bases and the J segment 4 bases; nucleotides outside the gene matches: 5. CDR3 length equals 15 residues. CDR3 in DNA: TGTGCCAGCAGCCAGAGCGGGGGACCATACAATGAGCAGTTCTTC. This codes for CASSQSGGPYNEQFF.

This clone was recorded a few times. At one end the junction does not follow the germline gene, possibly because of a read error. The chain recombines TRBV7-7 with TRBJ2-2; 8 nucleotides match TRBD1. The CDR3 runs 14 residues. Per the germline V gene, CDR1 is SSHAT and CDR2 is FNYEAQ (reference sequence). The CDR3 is CASSLQGDTGELFF. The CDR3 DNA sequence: TGTGCTAGCAGCTTACAGGGGGACACCGGGGAGCTGTTTTTT.

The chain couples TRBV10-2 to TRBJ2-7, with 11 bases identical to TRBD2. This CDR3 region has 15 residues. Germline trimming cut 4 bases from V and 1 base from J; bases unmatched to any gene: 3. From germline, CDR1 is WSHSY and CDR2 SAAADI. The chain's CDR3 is CASSVLAGGSYEQYF. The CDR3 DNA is TGCGCCAGCAGTGTATTAGCGGGGGGGTCCTACGAGCAGTACTTC.

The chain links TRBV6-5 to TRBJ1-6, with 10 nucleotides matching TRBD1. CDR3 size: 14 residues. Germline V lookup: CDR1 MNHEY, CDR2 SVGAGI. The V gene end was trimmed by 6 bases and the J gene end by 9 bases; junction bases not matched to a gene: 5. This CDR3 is CASSDRGPFSPLHF. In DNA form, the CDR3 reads TGTGCCAGCAGCGACAGGGGGCCTTTTTCACCCCTCCACTTT.

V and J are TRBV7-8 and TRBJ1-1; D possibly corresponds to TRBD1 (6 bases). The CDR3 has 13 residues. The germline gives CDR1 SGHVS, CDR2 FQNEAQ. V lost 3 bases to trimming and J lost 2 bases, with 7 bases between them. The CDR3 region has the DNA TGTGCCAGCAGCTTGGACAGAAACACTGAAGCTTTCTTT. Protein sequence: CASSLDRNTEAFF. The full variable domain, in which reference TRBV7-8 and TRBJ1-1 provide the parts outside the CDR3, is GAGVSQSPRYKVAKRGQDVALRCDPISGHVSLFWYQQALGQGPEFLTYFQNEAQLDKSGLPSDRFFAERPEGSVSTLKIQRTQQEDSAVYLCASSLDRNTEAFFGQGTRLTVV.

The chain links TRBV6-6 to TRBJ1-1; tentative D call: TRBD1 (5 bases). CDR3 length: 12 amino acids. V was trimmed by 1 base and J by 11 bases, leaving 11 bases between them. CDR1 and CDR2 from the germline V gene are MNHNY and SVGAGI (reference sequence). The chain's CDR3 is CASSYWGTTAFF. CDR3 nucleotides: TGTGCCAGCAGTTACTGGGGCACTACGGCTTTCTTT.

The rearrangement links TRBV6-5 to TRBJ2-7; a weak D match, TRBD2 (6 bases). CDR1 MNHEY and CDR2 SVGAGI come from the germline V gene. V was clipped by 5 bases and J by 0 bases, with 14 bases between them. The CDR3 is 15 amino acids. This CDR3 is CASSRSGELSYEQYF. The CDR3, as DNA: TGTGCCAGCAGTAGATCGGGGGAGCTCTCCTACGAGCAGTACTTC.

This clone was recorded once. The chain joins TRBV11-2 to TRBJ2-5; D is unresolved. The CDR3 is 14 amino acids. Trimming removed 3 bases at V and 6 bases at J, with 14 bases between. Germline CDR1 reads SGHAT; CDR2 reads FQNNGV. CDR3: CASSFSAGGQTQYF. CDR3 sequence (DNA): TGTGCCAGCAGCTTCTCGGCAGGTGGACAGACCCAGTACTTC.